This entry lists 17 T cell receptor beta chains sequenced from one sample in a study of blood T cell repertoires in COVID-19. Libraries were prepared by immunoSEQ multiplex PCR; TCRdb keeps only in-frame clonotypes and omits some of them. The data show roughly 340,000 clones, roughly 86% seen once. Material for sequencing was PBMCs or T cells enriched from blood (not recorded which). The source of these receptors is a middle-aged man in a cohort exposed to, infected with or recovered from COVID-19 (not recorded which).

The chain joins TRBV5-1 to TRBJ1-4, with D tentatively TRBD1 (6 bases). V dropped 3 bases and J dropped 8 bases, with 17 bases sitting between them. The CDR3 has 15 amino acids. Germline CDR1 SGHRS, CDR2 YFSETQ. The CDR3 nucleotides are TGCGCCAGCAGCTCCCAGGGGTTCCCCGAAGAAAAACTGTTTTTT. The encoded protein is CASSSQGFPEEKLFF.

The J gene is TRBJ2-1, the V gene TRBV7-3, with 12 bases lining up with TRBD2. This CDR3 comprises 15 residues. With 5 bases clipped from V and 7 bases from J, the junction kept 6 bases outside the gene matches. Looked up from germline, CDR1 is SGHTA and CDR2 is FQGTGA. The chain's CDR3 is CASSRLAGVWNEQFF. In DNA form, the CDR3 reads TGTGCCAGCAGCCGACTAGCGGGAGTGTGGAATGAGCAGTTCTTC.

The chain couples TRBV6-6 to TRBJ2-7, with 14 bases aligning to TRBD2. The CDR3 extends over 15 amino acids. The germline V gene encodes CDR1 MNHNY and CDR2 SVGAGI (reference sequence). With V trimmed by 5 bases and J by 4 bases, 4 bases remained unmatched. The CDR3 sequence is CASSPGTSGSYEQYF. The CDR3 DNA sequence: TGTGCCAGCAGTCCCGGGACTAGCGGGAGTTACGAGCAGTACTTC.

The chain carries TRBV5-4 and TRBJ1-6, with a weak D call TRBD1 (6 bases). Germline V gene sequence: CDR1 SGHNT, CDR2 YYREEE (reference sequence). Trimming took 3 bases from V and 7 from J, leaving 14 bases between them. The CDR3 contains 15 residues. CDR3 protein: CASSSSDRRNSPLHF. The CDR3 DNA reads as TGTGCCAGCAGCTCCAGTGACAGGAGGAATTCACCCCTCCACTTT.

The chain employs TRBV7-2 and TRBJ2-3, with D possibly being TRBD2 (6 bases). V dropped 3 bases and J dropped 4 bases, with 14 bases sitting between them. Germline V lookup: CDR1 SGHTA, CDR2 FQGNSA. This CDR3 comprises 15 residues. The CDR3 is CASSLYGGFADTQYF. CDR3 nucleotide sequence: TGTGCCAGCAGCTTGTACGGGGGTTTCGCAGATACGCAGTATTTT.

The chain combines TRBV5-1 with TRBJ1-1, with D possibly being TRBD1 (6 bases). The CDR3 has 14 residues. The germline V and J ends were trimmed by 5 bases and 0 bases, with 11 bases remaining between them. The germline V gene has CDR1 SGHRS and CDR2 YFSETQ. DNA for the CDR3: TGCGCCAGCAGTGCGACAGGCCTGAACACTGAAGCTTTCTTT. Amino acid sequence: CASSATGLNTEAFF. Filled out from reference TRBV5-1 and TRBJ1-1, the complete variable domain reads KAGVTQTPRYLIKTRGQQVTLSCSPISGHRSVSWYQQTPGQGLQFLFEYFSETQRNKGNFPGRFSGRQFSNSRSEMNVSTLELGDSALYLCASSATGLNTEAFFGQGTRLTVV.

The genes are TRBV5-6 and TRBJ2-3, with D uncertain. V was clipped by 2 bases and J by 2 bases, with 6 bases between them. The length of the CDR3 is 13 residues. The V gene's germline CDR1 is SGHDT and CDR2 YYEEEE. As DNA, the CDR3 is TGTGCCAGCAGCTTCAAATCCACAGATACGCAGTATTTT. Residues: CASSFKSTDTQYF.

The chain combines TRBV27 with TRBJ2-7, with 7 nucleotides matching TRBD1. CDR3 size: 13 residues. Trimming took 5 bases from V and 0 from J; bases not matched to a gene: 1. The germline CDR1 and CDR2 sequences are MNHEY and SMNVEV (reference sequence). The CDR3 spells CASSRDSSYEQYF. As DNA, the CDR3 is TGTGCCAGCAGTCGGGACAGCTCCTACGAGCAGTACTTC.

This clone has at least ten counts. The rearrangement uses TRBV7-9 and TRBJ2-1; TRBD2 might be the D (7 bases). Trimming stripped 5 bases from V and 0 bases from J, with 17 bases between. CDR1 is SEHNR and CDR2 is FQNEAQ in the germline V gene (reference sequence). The CDR3 is 17 amino acids. CDR3 nucleotides: TGTGCCAGCAGCCCCCGTTCGGGGGGCCGCTCCTACAATGAGCAGTTCTTC. This gives the protein CASSPRSGGRSYNEQFF.

This clone was seen once. The rearrangement links TRBV13 to TRBJ2-3; D may be TRBD2 (6 bases). The CDR3 runs 15 residues. Germline V gene sequence: CDR1 PRHDT, CDR2 FYEKMQ (reference sequence). V was trimmed by 5 bases and J by 2 bases, leaving 14 bases between them. The CDR3 DNA reads TGTGCCAGCAGCCGACTAGGAAGATTCACAGATACGCAGTATTTT. The encoded protein is CASSRLGRFTDTQYF.

This clone was counted a few times. This chain uses TRBV10-3 with TRBJ1-2; 10 nucleotides align to TRBD1. Germline CDR1 reads ENHRY; CDR2 reads SYGVKD. This CDR3 region has 15 residues. V lost 2 bases to trimming and J lost 0 bases; unmatched junction nucleotides: 0. The CDR3 bases are TGTGCCATCAGTGAGGGACAGGGGGCTAACTATGGCTACACCTTC. It specifies CAISEGQGANYGYTF.

The chain is built from TRBV3-1 (or the pseudogene TRBV3-2) and TRBJ2-3, with TRBD2 identical over 12 bases. Germline V gives CDR1 LGHDT, CDR2 YNNKEL (reference sequence). This CDR3 comprises 16 residues. With V trimmed by 4 bases and J by 5 bases, 7 bases remained unmatched. This chain's CDR3 is CASSLLAGGQGDTQYF. DNA for the CDR3: TGTGCCAGCAGCCTCCTAGCGGGAGGGCAGGGAGATACGCAGTATTTT.

The J gene is TRBJ2-5, the V gene TRBV10-2, with no clear D. Trimming took off 8 bases at V and 3 bases at J, with 4 bases between the two ends. Germline-derived CDR1 and CDR2 are WSHSY and SAAADI. This CDR3 contains 10 residues. Here the CDR3 DNA reads TGCGCCAGCCTTAAAGAGACCCAGTACTTC. Translated: CASLKETQYF.

V and J are TRBV18 and TRBJ2-1, with TRBD2 matching over 7 bases. The CDR3 is 16 amino acids. The V gene's germline CDR1 is KGHSH and CDR2 LQKENI. V shed 6 bases and J 7 bases; nucleotides not matched to a gene: 15. The CDR3 DNA reads as TGTGCCAGCTCGACCAGGGCTCGGGCGGGAGTGAATGAGCAGTTCTTC. It is translated as CASSTRARAGVNEQFF.

This sequence joins TRBV19 and TRBJ1-5; 8 nucleotides line up with TRBD1. Germline lookup yields CDR1 LNHDA and CDR2 SQIVND (reference sequence). The CDR3 has 14 amino acids. V shed 5 bases, J shed 6 bases, and the junction held 6 bases outside the gene matches. This chain's CDR3 is CASSGSGGSQPQHF. The CDR3 DNA follows: TGTGCCAGTAGTGGATCAGGGGGCAGTCAGCCCCAGCATTTT.

This sequence joins TRBV2 and TRBJ2-4, with TRBD1 matching 7 bases. This CDR3 is 13 amino acids long. V trimming: 10 bases; J trimming: 6 bases; junction bases outside the gene matches: 9. Germline assignment: CDR1 SNHLY and CDR2 FYNNEI. CDR3 loop: CATTTGLSNIQYF. For the CDR3, the DNA is TGTGCCACGACGACAGGGCTATCAAACATTCAGTACTTC.

In regard to this clone: This same CDR3 is encoded by further DNA sequences in the sample. The V gene is TRBV20-1, the J gene TRBJ1-1; D is unresolved. CDR3 length equals 11 residues. V shed 6 bases and J shed 1 base, with 6 bases lying between them. The germline gives CDR1 DFQATT, CDR2 SNEGSKA (reference sequence). The CDR3 here is CSAPRNTEAFF. The CDR3 DNA reads as TGCAGTGCACCGAGGAACACTGAAGCTTTCTTT.